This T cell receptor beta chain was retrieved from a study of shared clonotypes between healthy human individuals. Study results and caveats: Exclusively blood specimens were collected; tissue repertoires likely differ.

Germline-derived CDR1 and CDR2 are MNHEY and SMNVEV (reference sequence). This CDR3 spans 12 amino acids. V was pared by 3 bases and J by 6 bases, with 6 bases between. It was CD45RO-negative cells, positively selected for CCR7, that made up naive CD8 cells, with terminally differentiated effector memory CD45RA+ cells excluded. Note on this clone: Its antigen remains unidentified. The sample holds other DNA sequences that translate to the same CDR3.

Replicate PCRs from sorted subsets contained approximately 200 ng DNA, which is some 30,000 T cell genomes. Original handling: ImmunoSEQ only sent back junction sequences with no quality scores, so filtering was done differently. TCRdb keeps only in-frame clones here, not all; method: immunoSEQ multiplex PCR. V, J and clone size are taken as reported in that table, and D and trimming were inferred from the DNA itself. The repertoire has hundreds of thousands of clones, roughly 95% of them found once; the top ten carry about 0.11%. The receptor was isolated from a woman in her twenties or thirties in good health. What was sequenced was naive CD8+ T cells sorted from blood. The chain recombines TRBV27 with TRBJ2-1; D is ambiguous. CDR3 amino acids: CASSLGGNEQFF. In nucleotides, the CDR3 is TGTGCCAGCAGTTTGGGTGGCAATGAGCAGTTCTTC.